This T cell receptor beta chain emerged from a study of early T cells in non-severe SARS-CoV-2 infection (dated by TCRdb to about 2021). About the investigation overall: TCR sequencing used bulk RNA from unsorted whole blood, so alpha and beta chains could not be paired. On the study overall, not on this receptor specifically: VDJdb matching was skewed toward anti-spike CD8 responses and likely underestimated virus-specific expansions, missing private and CD4 specificities.

There are 10 amino acids in the CDR3, from cysteine to phenylalanine inclusive. The retained sequence is limited to the CDR3, 30 bases, with the frame set at the first base. V is pared back by 12 bases and J by 9 bases, with 14 bases lying between the germline termini. The germline V gene provides CDR1 KGHDR and CDR2 SFDVKD. A case-control design nested within a healthcare worker cohort in London, UK, was used, with weekly nasopharyngeal swab PCR tests and blood sampling performed. Healthcare workers were recruited during the week of the UK lockdown, between 23 and 31 March 2020, and followed weekly for up to roughly 15 weeks. The table lists this clonotype with many counts. Its antigen is unknown. No much larger clone exists at a distance of one base, and base qualities are not known. The library was built by means of 5' RACE. TCRdb names NextSeq 500 as the instrument used. To correct for sequencing error and PCR bias, the TCR library protocol tagged individual cDNA molecules with unique molecular identifiers. TCR alpha and beta chains were both sequenced, and the abundances of alpha and beta sequences in each sample were closely correlated with each other. For the original study's pipeline: Decombinator V4 was used to perform V gene, J gene and CDR3 annotation of TCR sequences. Expanded TCRs were defined as changing significantly between any two time points under a Poisson model with p below 0.0001. TCR abundances were normalised to the total number of TCRs sequenced per sample and expressed as counts per million. MAIT TCRs were defined by TRAV1-2 paired with TRAJ12, TRAJ20 or TRAJ33, and iNKT TCRs by TRAV10 paired with TRAJ18. A search of VDJdb, accessed on 1 November 2021, was run for TCRs annotated to CMV, EBV and SARS-CoV-2, with TCRs annotated for multiple antigens excluded. TCRdb redid the processing of the public reads, applying fastp at Q25 and MiXCR, and retained in-frame beta chains. Each record represents a unique CDR3 protein, reported with the most common genes and DNA among its rows. These V and J calls are TCRdb output, not the study's own analysis. Across this sample there are 50,000 to 65,000 distinct CDR3 sequences, with roughly a fifth seen only once. The ten biggest clones cover about 17% of the sample.

The chain employs TRBV24-1 and TRBJ2-7; the D gene lacks a confident call. The source material was whole blood, sampled at baseline. This clonotype was obtained from an adult who was a healthcare worker with PCR-confirmed SARS-CoV-2 infection or an uninfected control (not recorded which). The encoded CDR3 is CALLPRRQYF. The bases read TGTGCCCTTTTGCCCCGGCGGCAGTACTTC.